A selection of T cell receptor beta chains follows, all from one sample in a study of blood T cells in healthy people across ages. Each CDR3 protein gets one entry after TCRdb re-called the 5' RACE reads with MiXCR. The sample contains 1.4 million or so distinct CDR3 sequences, around 40% of which appear only once. Sequencing input: blood. These receptor sequences come from a woman younger than 30 in good health. Each CDR3 is given with its conserved first and last residue. Fields, in order: J gene, V gene, D gene, clone size, CDR3 length, CDR3 DNA, CDR3 protein. A D gene is named only where the DNA matches it firmly. The size field is filled for only some rows; it gives once, few, many or a size class.

TRBJ1-5,TRBV6-1,TRBD1,.,14,TGTGCCAGCAAAGACAGGGTGGGCAATCAGCCCCAGCATTTT,CASKDRVGNQPQHF
TRBJ1-5,TRBV11-2,TRBD1,.,17,TGTGCCAGCAGCAGTGTACAGGGGGCGATTTTCAATCAGCCCCAGCATTTT,CASSSVQGAIFNQPQHF
TRBJ2-3,TRBV25-1,.,once,13,TGTGCCAGCAGGGACAGTTCAAGACATAAGCAGTATTTT,CASRDSSRHKQYF
TRBJ1-2,TRBV14,TRBD1,.,16,TGTGCCAGCAGCCAAGGGGACAGGCTTCTTAACTATGGCTACACCTTC,CASSQGDRLLNYGYTF
TRBJ2-7,TRBV7-9,TRBD1,few,14,TGTGCCAGCAGCTCACCCGGGACAGGGTACGAGCAGTACTTC,CASSSPGTGYEQYF
TRBJ2-5,TRBV20-1,TRBD1,few,13,TGCAGTGCCATCGGACAGGCCGGGGAGACCCAGTACTTC,CSAIGQAGETQYF
TRBJ2-5,TRBV7-9,.,few,14,TGTGCCAGCAGTCTTACCAGGGGGACTCCTAAGCAGTACTTC,CASSLTRGTPKQYF
TRBJ2-5,TRBV29-1,TRBD2,.,16,TGCAGCATTGAAGGCCTAGCGGGCAGGGAACAAGAGACCCAGTACTTC,CSIEGLAGREQETQYF
TRBJ2-1,TRBV6-2/TRBV6-3,.,few,13,TGTGCCAGCTGGAGGGGACCTCTGCCCAAGCAGTTCTTC,CASWRGPLPKQFF
TRBJ2-5,TRBV20-1,TRBD2,few,17,TGCAGTGCTAGCATTATTGGGCTCCTAGCGGGGCAAGAGACCCAGTACTTC,CSASIIGLLAGQETQYF
TRBJ2-3,TRBV29-1,TRBD1,once,13,TGCAGCGTTGTGGACAGGGGGGCAGATACGCAGTATTTT,CSVVDRGADTQYF
TRBJ2-1,TRBV5-1,TRBD2,.,15,TGCGCCAGCAGCTGGGAGGGGAGGGATTACAATGAGCAGTTCTTC,CASSWEGRDYNEQFF
TRBJ1-1,TRBV13,TRBD1,few,15,TGTGCCAGCAGCCCGGCCGGGACAGGGCGACCTGAAGCTTTCTTT,CASSPAGTGRPEAFF
TRBJ2-7,TRBV2,TRBD1,few,15,TGTGCCAGCAGTTCAAGACTGACAGGGGGCTACGAGCAGTACTTC,CASSSRLTGGYEQYF
TRBJ1-5,TRBV18,TRBD1,.,14,TGTGCCAGCTCAGGACAGGGAAACAATCAGCCCCAGCATTTT,CASSGQGNNQPQHF
TRBJ2-1,TRBV29-1,TRBD2,.,15,TGCGGCGTTGATAGACTAGCGGGAGACGCCAATGAGCAGTTCTTC,CGVDRLAGDANEQFF
TRBJ2-7,TRBV4-2,.,.,15,TGTGCCAGCAGCCAAGATCATGCAGGAGCCTACGAGCAGTACTTC,CASSQDHAGAYEQYF
TRBJ1-1,TRBV5-1,.,few,13,TGCGCCAGCAGCTTTGTCCCGAACACTGAAGCTTTCTTT,CASSFVPNTEAFF
TRBJ2-5,TRBV20-1,.,.,13,TGCAGTGCTAGAGTGTCAGGGCCGGAGACCCAGTACTTC,CSARVSGPETQYF
TRBJ2-3,TRBV10-3,.,.,15,TGTGCCATCAGTTTCTACAGGGCATCCACAGATACGCAGTATTTT,CAISFYRASTDTQYF
TRBJ2-1,TRBV20-1,TRBD2,.,15,TGCAGTGCTAGAAGGAGGGCGGGAGTTGGCAATGAGCAGTTCTTC,CSARRRAGVGNEQFF
TRBJ1-1,TRBV14,.,.,12,TGTGCCAGCAGCCTCTTTCGGGCTGAAGCTTTCTTT,CASSLFRAEAFF
TRBJ1-5,TRBV2,.,.,15,TGTGCCAGCAGGCCCAGGGGTGGATCGGATCAGCCCCAGCATTTT,CASRPRGGSDQPQHF
TRBJ1-2,TRBV11-2,.,.,15,TGTGCCAGCAGCTTCCCCCCGCGGGGGTCCTATGGCTACACCTTC,CASSFPPRGSYGYTF
TRBJ2-1,TRBV5-1,.,few,16,TGCGCCAGCAGCTTGGCAGGATCGACTAGATCCAATGAGCAGTTCTTC,CASSLAGSTRSNEQFF
TRBJ2-1,TRBV4-1,.,.,14,TGCGCCAGCAGCCAGTTGAGGGGGTACAATGAGCAGTTCTTC,CASSQLRGYNEQFF
TRBJ2-7,TRBV5-1,.,few,13,TGCGCCAGCAGCTTCAATCCCTCCTACGAGCAGTACTTC,CASSFNPSYEQYF
TRBJ2-1,TRBV7-9,.,.,12,TGTTCCTCCTCACAGGGTAGGAATGAGCAGTTCTTC,CSSSQGRNEQFF
TRBJ2-7,TRBV5-4,TRBD2,.,16,TGTGCCAGCAGCGCCTTGACTAGCGGGGGCTCCTACGAGCAGTACTTC,CASSALTSGGSYEQYF
TRBJ1-5,TRBV9,.,few,15,TGTGCCAGCAGCCCAGGGACCCTAAATAGTCAGCCCCAGCATTTT,CASSPGTLNSQPQHF
TRBJ2-7,TRBV7-2,.,.,14,TGTGCCAGCAGCTTTGGTGGGAGAGCCTACGAGCAGTACTTC,CASSFGGRAYEQYF
TRBJ1-2,TRBV7-2,.,few,15,TGTGCCACGTCCCTCCTGGGGGGCGCGGACTATGGCTACACCTTC,CATSLLGGADYGYTF
TRBJ2-5,TRBV10-3,.,.,14,TGTGCCATCAGTGAGGGACCGGTAGGGAGTACCCAGTACTTC,CAISEGPVGSTQYF
TRBJ2-3,TRBV6-5,.,.,15,TGTGCCAGCAGTTCGGACTTCTCCCGCACAGATACGCAGTATTTT,CASSSDFSRTDTQYF
TRBJ1-5,TRBV6-6,.,many,14,TGTGCCAGCAGTTACGGGGGATGGAATCAGCCCCAGCATTTT,CASSYGGWNQPQHF
TRBJ1-2,TRBV6-2/TRBV6-3,TRBD1,.,16,TGTGCCAGCAGTTACGGAGGACAGGAGTGGGCCTATGGCTACACCTTC,CASSYGGQEWAYGYTF
TRBJ2-1,TRBV2,TRBD2,.,15,TGTGCCAGCAGGCCTCTAGCGGGAGGGCACAATGAGCAGTTCTTC,CASRPLAGGHNEQFF
TRBJ2-7,TRBV5-6,.,.,14,TGTGCCAGCAGCTTGCACCACCCAAACTACGAGCAGTACTTC,CASSLHHPNYEQYF
TRBJ2-5,TRBV20-1,TRBD1,.,16,TGCAGTGCTAGCACGGCAGGGGGCTTATCCCAAGAGACCCAGTACTTC,CSASTAGGLSQETQYF
TRBJ2-7,TRBV2,TRBD2,.,16,TGTGCCAGCAGCCCGTTTCCGGGAGGAAGCTCCTACGAGCAGTACTTC,CASSPFPGGSSYEQYF
TRBJ2-3,TRBV7-9,.,many,12,TGTGCCAGCAGCCCTACAGCAGATACGCAGTATTTT,CASSPTADTQYF
TRBJ2-1,TRBV4-1,.,few,14,TGCGCCAGCAGCATTCGGACAGTCTACAATGAGCAGTTCTTC,CASSIRTVYNEQFF
TRBJ2-7,TRBV10-3,.,few,12,TGTGCCATCAGTGGAGGAGGGGACGAGCAGTACTTC,CAISGGGDEQYF
TRBJ1-2,TRBV29-1,.,many,14,TGCAGCGTTCAAGAGGACAGAGCTAACTATGGCTACACCTTC,CSVQEDRANYGYTF
TRBJ2-3,TRBV5-5,.,few,16,TGTGCCAGCAGCGCCTCGACAGGATCCAACACAGATACGCAGTATTTT,CASSASTGSNTDTQYF
TRBJ1-2,TRBV29-1,.,.,15,TGCAGCGTCCTCGGGGCGGGGGGCGATTTCTATGGCTACACCTTC,CSVLGAGGDFYGYTF
TRBJ2-7,TRBV7-9,TRBD2,few,15,TGTGCCAGCAGCGAGGGGCGACTAGCGGAATACGAGCAGTACTTC,CASSEGRLAEYEQYF
TRBJ2-1,TRBV4-3,TRBD2,few,15,TGCGCCAGCAGCCGGGGGACTAGCCTGAGGAATGAGCAGTTCTTC,CASSRGTSLRNEQFF
TRBJ2-7,TRBV29-1,.,few,13,TGCAGCGTTGGGCGAGGGAAACGAGACGAGCAGTACTTC,CSVGRGKRDEQYF
TRBJ2-3,TRBV5-1,.,.,15,TGCGCCAGCAGCGTCGGGGGGCGTTACACAGATACGCAGTATTTT,CASSVGGRYTDTQYF
TRBJ1-1,TRBV20-1,.,.,13,TGCAGTGTAGTAGAAGCGGGGAACACTGAAGCTTTCTTT,CSVVEAGNTEAFF
TRBJ2-3,TRBV7-9,.,.,13,TGTGCCAGCACCAGCCGGGCACCAGATACGCAGTATTTT,CASTSRAPDTQYF
TRBJ1-2,TRBV20-1,.,.,12,TGCAGTGCTAGAGGAGATAACTATGGCTACACCTTC,CSARGDNYGYTF
TRBJ2-3,TRBV13,.,.,15,TGTGCCAGCAGCTTAGGCGAGCCGGGCACAGATACGCAGTATTTT,CASSLGEPGTDTQYF
TRBJ2-1,TRBV6-2/TRBV6-3,.,.,12,TGTGCCACCAACAGGGTCCACAATGAGCAGTTCTTC,CATNRVHNEQFF
TRBJ1-2,TRBV9,.,.,15,TGTGCCAGCAGCGCTCTTTGGGGGGGGAACTATGGCTACACCTTC,CASSALWGGNYGYTF
TRBJ2-3,TRBV5-1,.,few,14,TGCGCCAGCAGCCCAGGACATAGCACAGATACGCGGTATTTT,CASSPGHSTDTRYF
TRBJ2-1,TRBV4-2,.,.,15,TGTGCCAGCAGCCAAGAGAGAGGAGTTCGGAATGAGCAGTTCTTC,CASSQERGVRNEQFF
TRBJ2-1,TRBV11-3,.,.,13,TGTGCCAGCAGCTTCTCTTGGGGCAATGAGCAGTTCTTC,CASSFSWGNEQFF